This note documents a single TCR beta chain sequence. Trimming removed 3 bases from V and 6 bases from J, with 6 bases in between. This CDR3 has 11 residues. Germline lookup yields CDR1 SGHTA and CDR2 FQGNSA. Per the authors' pipeline: Reference gene primer amplification yielded estimated nucleated cell counts. Profiling relied on immunoSEQ multiplex PCR, and the TCRdb table lists in-frame clones only, not all of them. For V, J and clone size, that table is used; D and trimming come from the DNA. The table shows approximately 150,000 clones, with 60% to 85% occurring only once. The source of the sample is a study of blood T cell repertoires in COVID-19. The overall study: Both acute and convalescent COVID-19 samples were obtained from the United States, Italy and Spain. T cells, B-cell-depleted T cells, or PBMCs supplied cDNA or gDNA.

V usage is TRBV7-2 and J usage is TRBJ2-7; D ambiguous. Input material: peripheral blood. This receptor was obtained from a woman aged 55-70 years with acute or convalescent COVID-19. For the CDR3, the DNA is TGTGCCAGCAGCTTGAGCGTCGAGCAGTACTTC. Residues: CASSLSVEQYF.